Each of the 18 T cell receptor beta chains below was sequenced from the same sample in a study of CXCR3-negative and CXCR3-positive naive CD8 T cells. Whole-study findings and limits: Hydrophobicity of TRB CDR3s was greater in CXCR3-positive naive cells than in CXCR3-negative naive cells.

For these receptors, no antigen is known. Through 5' RACE with UMI labels, the TRB cDNA libraries were prepared. TCRdb derives one entry per CDR3 protein from the 5' RACE reads, leaving out DNA. In total, the table holds roughly 50,000 distinct CDR3 sequences. Sample: naive CXCR3+ CD8+ T cells from blood. Subset noted: CD45RO-CCR7+CD27+CD95- naive CD8+ T cells expressing CXCR3 (TNR3+). The receptors stem from a human donor in good health. Some clones in this sample may be carry-over from other donors' samples.

The chain has TRBV7-9 and TRBJ1-2; TCRdb picks TRBD1, but there is no DNA to check that call. This CDR3 contains 15 residues. Germline CDR1 SEHNR, CDR2 FQNEAQ (reference sequence). The CDR3 spells CASSLAGQLKDGYTF.

This rearrangement joins TRBV11-3 to TRBJ1-1; TCRdb's D call, TRBD1, is unchecked because there is no DNA. Germline CDR1 SGHNT, CDR2 YENEEA. There are 14 residues in the CDR3. Here the CDR3 reads CASSRDATDREAFF.

The chain uses TRBV20-1 and TRBJ1-1. Looked up from germline, CDR1 is DFQATT and CDR2 is SNEGSKA (reference sequence). The CDR3 is 13 residues long. The CDR3 sequence: CSAPPWSNTEAFF.

The rearrangement uses TRBV11-2 and TRBJ2-7; no DNA is available, so the TRBD1 call from TCRdb remains unchecked. CDR3 length equals 16 residues. Germline loops: CDR1 SGHAT, CDR2 FQNNGV. CDR3 region: CASSLGKRDRGDEQYF.

The V and J genes are TRBV12-3 or TRBV12-4 and TRBJ2-1; TCRdb picks TRBD2, but there is no DNA to check that call. This CDR3 region has 15 residues. The CDR3: CASSPTSATYNEQFF.

The J gene is TRBJ1-3, the V gene TRBV20-1. There are 13 residues in the CDR3. Germline V gene data show CDR1 as DFQATT and CDR2 as SNEGSKA (reference sequence). The CDR3 protein is CSARVYSGNTIYF.

Here the CDR3 reads CASSSGQNTEAFF. The chain couples TRBV6-5 to TRBJ1-1; TCRdb calls TRBD1, which cannot be checked without DNA. The germline V gene encodes CDR1 MNHEY and CDR2 SVGAGI. CDR3 length: 13 amino acids.

This chain links TRBV2 with TRBJ1-6. This CDR3 region has 16 residues. The germline V gene encodes CDR1 SNHLY and CDR2 FYNNEI. The CDR3: CASSEDGYSYNSPLHF.

CDR3 amino acids: CASSLPPDTSTDTQYF. The chain carries TRBV12-3 or TRBV12-4 and TRBJ2-3; TCRdb calls TRBD2, which cannot be checked without DNA. CDR3 length: 16 amino acids.

This CDR3 is CSARGGYLGVRQFF. The rearrangement uses TRBV20-1 and TRBJ2-1. Germline values: CDR1 DFQATT, CDR2 SNEGSKA (reference sequence). The CDR3 has 14 residues.

This sequence joins TRBV29-1 and TRBJ2-1; the TCRdb D gene call, TRBD1, has no DNA to confirm it. Germline assignment: CDR1 SQVTM and CDR2 ANQGSEA. The length of the CDR3 is 16 residues. CDR3 sequence reads: CSVEDPGAGVVNEQFF.

The J gene is TRBJ1-6, the V gene TRBV21-1. TRBV21-1 is a recognized pseudogene. The CDR3 consists of 16 residues. CDR3 protein: CASSTTRRSLNSPLHF.

The J gene is TRBJ2-1, the V gene TRBV19; lacking DNA, the TRBD1 call made by TCRdb goes unchecked. This CDR3 region has 15 residues. The V gene's germline CDR1 is LNHDA and CDR2 SQIVND (reference sequence). CDR3 amino acids: CASNPTLGAYNEQFF.

The genes are TRBV4-3 and TRBJ2-7; TCRdb selects TRBD1, and the lack of DNA leaves this call unchecked. From germline, CDR1 is LGHNA and CDR2 YSLEER. This CDR3 has 15 amino acids. CDR3 region: CASSQGRGIGYEQYF.

V usage is TRBV29-1 and J usage is TRBJ2-1. The CDR3 is 12 residues long. The germline V gene encodes CDR1 SQVTM and CDR2 ANQGSEA. The CDR3 spells CSVEVLSGEQFF.

V usage is TRBV12-3 or TRBV12-4 and J usage is TRBJ2-1; absent DNA, TCRdb's TRBD1 call cannot be checked. CDR3 length: 17 residues. CDR3 sequence reads: CATHRATASRSYNEQFF.

This chain links TRBV20-1 with TRBJ2-1; TCRdb gives TRBD2 as the D gene, but with no DNA this cannot be confirmed. Per the germline V gene, CDR1 is DFQATT and CDR2 is SNEGSKA (reference sequence). The CDR3 spans 14 residues. The CDR3 loop reads CSASPGTSDYEQFF.

The chain uses TRBV20-1 and TRBJ2-2; TCRdb's D gene call, TRBD2, goes unchecked for lack of DNA. CDR3 length: 14 residues. CDR1 DFQATT and CDR2 SNEGSKA come from the germline V gene (reference sequence). This CDR3 reads CSASGGADTGELFF.